This entry features one T cell receptor beta chain sequence. V lost 5 bases and J lost 0, with 12 bases in between. The CDR3 is 15 residues long. The germline V gene encodes CDR1 SGHVS and CDR2 FNYEAQ. This sample is part of a study of blood T cell repertoires in COVID-19. Clinical history reported by participants formed the basis on which cohorts were assigned. Up to 2 weeks before entering the study, exposed participants had met a COVID-19 case. Clones were sequenced by immunoSEQ multiplex PCR, and TCRdb holds only the in-frame ones, with some missing. The sample lists 200,000 to 250,000 clones; approximately 88% were seen once.

The source material was PBMCs or T cells enriched from blood (not recorded which). The sequence came from a woman aged 25-40 years who had been exposed to COVID-19. The rearrangement uses TRBV7-6 and TRBJ2-3, with D unresolved. The CDR3 nucleotides are TGTGCCAGCAGCCCCATTCGTACTAGCACAGATACGCAGTATTTT. It translates to CASSPIRTSTDTQYF. Full variable domain (missing parts from reference TRBV7-6 and TRBJ2-3): GAGVSQSPRYKVTKRGQDVALRCDPISGHVSLYWYRQALGQGPEFLTYFNYEAQQDKSGLPNDRFSAERPEGSISTLTIQRTEQRDSAMYRCASSPIRTSTDTQYFGPGTRLTVL.